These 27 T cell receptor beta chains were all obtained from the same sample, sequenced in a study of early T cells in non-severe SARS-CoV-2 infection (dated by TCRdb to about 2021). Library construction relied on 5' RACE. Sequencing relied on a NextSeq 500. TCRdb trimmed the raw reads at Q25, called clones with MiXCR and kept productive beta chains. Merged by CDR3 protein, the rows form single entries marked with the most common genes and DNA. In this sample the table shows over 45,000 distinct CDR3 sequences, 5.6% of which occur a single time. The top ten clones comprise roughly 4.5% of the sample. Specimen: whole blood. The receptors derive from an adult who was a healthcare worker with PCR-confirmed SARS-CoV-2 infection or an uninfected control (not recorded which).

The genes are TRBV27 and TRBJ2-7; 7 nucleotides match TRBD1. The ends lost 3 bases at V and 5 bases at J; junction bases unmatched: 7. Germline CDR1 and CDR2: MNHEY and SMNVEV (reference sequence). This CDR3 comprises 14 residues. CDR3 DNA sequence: TGTGCCAGCAGTTTTGCCACAGGGGCGCACGAGCAGTACTTC. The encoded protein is CASSFATGAHEQYF.

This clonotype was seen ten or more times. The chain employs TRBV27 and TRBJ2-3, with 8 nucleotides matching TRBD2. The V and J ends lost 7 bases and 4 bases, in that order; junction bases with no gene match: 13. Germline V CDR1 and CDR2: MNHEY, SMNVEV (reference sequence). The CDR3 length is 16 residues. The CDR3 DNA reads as TGTGCCAGCACCCGGGTGTGGAGCGGGAGTGCAGATACGCAGTATTTT. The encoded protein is CASTRVWSGSADTQYF.

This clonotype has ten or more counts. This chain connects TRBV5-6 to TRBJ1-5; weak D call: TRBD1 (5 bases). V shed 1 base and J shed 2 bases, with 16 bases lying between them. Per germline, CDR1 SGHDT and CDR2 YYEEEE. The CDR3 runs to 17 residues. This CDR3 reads CASSLTVRRGGNQPQHF. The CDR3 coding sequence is TGTGCCAGCAGCTTGACCGTCCGCCGGGGGGGCAATCAGCCCCAGCATTTT.

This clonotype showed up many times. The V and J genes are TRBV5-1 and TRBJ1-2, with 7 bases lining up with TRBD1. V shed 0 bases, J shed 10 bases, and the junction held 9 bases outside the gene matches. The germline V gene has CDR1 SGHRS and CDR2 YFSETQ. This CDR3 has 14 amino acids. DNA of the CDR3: TGCGCCAGCAGCTTGGGGACAGGTCTACATTCCTACACCTTC. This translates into CASSLGTGLHSYTF. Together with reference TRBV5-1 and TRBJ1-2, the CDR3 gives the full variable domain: KAGVTQTPRYLIKTRGQQVTLSCSPISGHRSVSWYQQTPGQGLQFLFEYFSETQRNKGNFPGRFSGRQFSNSRSEMNVSTLELGDSALYLCASSLGTGLHSYTFGSGTRLTVV.

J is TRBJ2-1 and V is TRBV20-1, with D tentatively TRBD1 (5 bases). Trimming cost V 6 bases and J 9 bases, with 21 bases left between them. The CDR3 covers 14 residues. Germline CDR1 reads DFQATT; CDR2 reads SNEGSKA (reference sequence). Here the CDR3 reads CSAQTVGKVGEQFF. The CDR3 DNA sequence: TGCAGTGCCCAGACAGTGGGAAAAGTGGGTGAGCAGTTCTTC.

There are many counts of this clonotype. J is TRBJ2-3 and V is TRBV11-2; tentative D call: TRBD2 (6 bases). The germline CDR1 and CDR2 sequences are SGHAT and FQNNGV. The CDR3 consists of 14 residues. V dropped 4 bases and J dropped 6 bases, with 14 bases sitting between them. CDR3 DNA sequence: TGTGCCAGCAGCTCCCCAAGAGGAGGGGATACGCAGTATTTT. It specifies CASSSPRGGDTQYF.

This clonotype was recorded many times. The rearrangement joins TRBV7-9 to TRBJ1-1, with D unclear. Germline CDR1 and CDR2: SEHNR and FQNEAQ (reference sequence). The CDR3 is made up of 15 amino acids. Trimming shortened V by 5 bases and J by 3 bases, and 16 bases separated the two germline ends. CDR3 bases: TGTGCCAGCAGCCAACGCCCCATCGGGTACACTGAAGCTTTCTTT. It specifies CASSQRPIGYTEAFF.

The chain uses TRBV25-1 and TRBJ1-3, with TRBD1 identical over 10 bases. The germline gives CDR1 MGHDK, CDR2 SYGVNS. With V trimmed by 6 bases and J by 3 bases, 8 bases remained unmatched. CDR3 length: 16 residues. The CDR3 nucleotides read TGTGCCAGCAGATCCGACAGGGGGCATTTTGGAAACACCATATATTTT. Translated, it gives CASRSDRGHFGNTIYF.

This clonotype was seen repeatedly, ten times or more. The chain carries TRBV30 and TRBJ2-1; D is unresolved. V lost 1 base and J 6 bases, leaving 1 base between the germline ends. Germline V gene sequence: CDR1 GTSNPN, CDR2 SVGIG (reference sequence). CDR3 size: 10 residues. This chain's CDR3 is CAWSGNEQFF. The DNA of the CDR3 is TGTGCCTGGAGTGGCAATGAGCAGTTCTTC.

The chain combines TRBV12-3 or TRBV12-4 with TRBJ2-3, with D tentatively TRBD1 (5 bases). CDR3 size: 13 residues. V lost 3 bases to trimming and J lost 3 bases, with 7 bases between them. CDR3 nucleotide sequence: TGTGCCAGCAGTTTTCAGGGAACAGATACGCAGTATTTT. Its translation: CASSFQGTDTQYF.

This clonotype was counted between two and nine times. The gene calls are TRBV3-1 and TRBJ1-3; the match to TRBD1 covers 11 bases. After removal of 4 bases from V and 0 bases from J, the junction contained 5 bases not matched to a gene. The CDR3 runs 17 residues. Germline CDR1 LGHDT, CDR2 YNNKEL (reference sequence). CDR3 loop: CASSPRDRGSSGNTIYF. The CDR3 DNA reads TGTGCCAGCAGCCCCCGGGACAGGGGGTCCTCTGGAAACACCATATATTTT.

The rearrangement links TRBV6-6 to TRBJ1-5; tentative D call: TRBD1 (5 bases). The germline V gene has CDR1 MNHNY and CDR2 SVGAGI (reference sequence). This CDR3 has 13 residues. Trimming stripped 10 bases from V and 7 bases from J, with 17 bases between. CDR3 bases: TGTGCCACCGCGGGGCCTGTCCCCCAGCCCCAGCATTTT. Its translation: CATAGPVPQPQHF.

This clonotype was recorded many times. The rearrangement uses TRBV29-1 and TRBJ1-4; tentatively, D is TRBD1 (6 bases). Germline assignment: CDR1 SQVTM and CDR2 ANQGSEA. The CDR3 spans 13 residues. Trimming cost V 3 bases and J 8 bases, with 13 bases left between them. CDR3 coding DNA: TGCAGCGTTGAGGCGAGGCAGGGGGAAAAACTGTTTTTT. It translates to CSVEARQGEKLFF.

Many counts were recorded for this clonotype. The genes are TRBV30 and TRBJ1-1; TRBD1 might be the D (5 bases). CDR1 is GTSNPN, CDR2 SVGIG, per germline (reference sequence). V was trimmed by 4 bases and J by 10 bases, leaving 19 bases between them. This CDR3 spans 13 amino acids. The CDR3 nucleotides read TGTGCCTGGACCCGGGGGGAGGACGGTACAGCTTTCTTT. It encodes CAWTRGEDGTAFF.

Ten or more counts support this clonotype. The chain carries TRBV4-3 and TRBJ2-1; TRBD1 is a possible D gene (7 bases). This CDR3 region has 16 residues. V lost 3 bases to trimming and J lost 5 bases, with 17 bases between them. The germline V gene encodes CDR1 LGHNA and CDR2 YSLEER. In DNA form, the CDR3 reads TGCGCCAGCAGCCAGGCCAGGGGGGCAGCCCACAATGAGCAGTTCTTC. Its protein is CASSQARGAAHNEQFF.

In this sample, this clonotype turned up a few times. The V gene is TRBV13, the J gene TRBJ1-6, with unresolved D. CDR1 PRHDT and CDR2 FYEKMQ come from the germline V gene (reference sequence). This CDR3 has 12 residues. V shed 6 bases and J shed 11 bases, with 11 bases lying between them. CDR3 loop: CASRERAAPLHF. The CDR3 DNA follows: TGTGCCAGCAGGGAAAGGGCCGCACCCCTCCACTTT. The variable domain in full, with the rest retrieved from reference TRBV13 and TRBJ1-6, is AAGVIQSPRHLIKEKRETATLKCYPIPRHDTVYWYQQGPGQDPQFLISFYEKMQSDKGSIPDRFSAQQFSDYHSELNMSSLELGDSALYFCASRERAAPLHFGNGTRLTVT.

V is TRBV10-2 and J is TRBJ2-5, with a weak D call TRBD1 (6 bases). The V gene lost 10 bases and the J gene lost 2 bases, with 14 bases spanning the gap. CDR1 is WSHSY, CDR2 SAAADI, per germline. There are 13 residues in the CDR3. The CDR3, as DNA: TGCGCCACAAGGACAGAGACTCAAGAGACCCAGTACTTC. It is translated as CATRTETQETQYF.

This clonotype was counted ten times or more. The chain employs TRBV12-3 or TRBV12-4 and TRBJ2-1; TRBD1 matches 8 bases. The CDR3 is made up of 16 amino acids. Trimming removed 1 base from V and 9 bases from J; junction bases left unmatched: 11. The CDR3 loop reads CASSLGPGATGGEQFF. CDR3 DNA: TGTGCCAGCAGTTTAGGCCCGGGAGCCACAGGGGGTGAGCAGTTCTTC.

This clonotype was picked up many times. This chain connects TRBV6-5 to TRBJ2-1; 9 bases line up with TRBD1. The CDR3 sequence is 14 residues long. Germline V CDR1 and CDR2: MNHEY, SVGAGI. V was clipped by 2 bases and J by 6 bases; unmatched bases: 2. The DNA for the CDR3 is TGTGCCAGCAGTTACGGGACAGGGAGCAATGAGCAGTTCTTC. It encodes CASSYGTGSNEQFF.

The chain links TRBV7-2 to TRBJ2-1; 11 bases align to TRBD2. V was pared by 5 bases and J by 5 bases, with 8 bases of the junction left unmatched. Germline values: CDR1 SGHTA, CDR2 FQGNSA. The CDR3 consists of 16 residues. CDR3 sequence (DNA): TGTGCCAGCAGCCAGTTAGCGGGAGGGGGCCACAATGAGCAGTTCTTC. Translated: CASSQLAGGGHNEQFF.

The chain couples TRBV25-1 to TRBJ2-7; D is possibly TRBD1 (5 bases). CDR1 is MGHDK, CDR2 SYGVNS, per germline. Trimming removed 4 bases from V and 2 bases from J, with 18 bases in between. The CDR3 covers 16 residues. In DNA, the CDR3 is TGTGCCAGCAGTGCGATAAGGGGCACAGTCGCCTACGAGCAGTACTTC. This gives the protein CASSAIRGTVAYEQYF.

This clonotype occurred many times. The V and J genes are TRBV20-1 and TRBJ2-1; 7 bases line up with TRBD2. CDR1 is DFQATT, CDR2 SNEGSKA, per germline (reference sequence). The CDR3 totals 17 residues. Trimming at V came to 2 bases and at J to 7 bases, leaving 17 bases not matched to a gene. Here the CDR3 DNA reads TGCAGTGCTAGACGGGGAGGACTAGGATCGGTGCGGAATGAGCAGTTCTTC. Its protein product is CSARRGGLGSVRNEQFF.

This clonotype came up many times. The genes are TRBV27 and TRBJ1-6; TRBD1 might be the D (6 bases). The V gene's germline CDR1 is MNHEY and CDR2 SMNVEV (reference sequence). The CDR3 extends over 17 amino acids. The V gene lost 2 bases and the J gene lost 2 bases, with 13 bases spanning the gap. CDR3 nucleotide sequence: TGTGCCAGCAGTTTAATATTCGGGGACACCTATAATTCACCCCTCCACTTT. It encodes CASSLIFGDTYNSPLHF.

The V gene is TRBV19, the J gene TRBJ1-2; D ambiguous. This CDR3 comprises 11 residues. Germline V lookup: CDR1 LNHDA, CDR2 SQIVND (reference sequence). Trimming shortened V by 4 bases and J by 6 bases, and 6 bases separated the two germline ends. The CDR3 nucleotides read TGTGCCAGTAGTACCATGGATGGCTACACCTTC. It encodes CASSTMDGYTF.

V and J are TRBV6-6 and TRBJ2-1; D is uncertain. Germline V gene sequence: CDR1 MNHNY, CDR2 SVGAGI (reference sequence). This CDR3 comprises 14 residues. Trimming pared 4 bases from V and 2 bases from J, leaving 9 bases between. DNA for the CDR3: TGTGCCAGCAGTTCGTCGGCCGCCTACAATGAGCAGTTCTTC. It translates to CASSSSAAYNEQFF.

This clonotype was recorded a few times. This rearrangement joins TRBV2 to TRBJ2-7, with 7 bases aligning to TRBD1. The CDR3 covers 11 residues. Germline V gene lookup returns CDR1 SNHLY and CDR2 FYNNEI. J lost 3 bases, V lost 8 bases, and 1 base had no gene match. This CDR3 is CASGTDYEQYF. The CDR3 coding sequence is TGTGCCAGCGGGACAGACTACGAGCAGTACTTC.

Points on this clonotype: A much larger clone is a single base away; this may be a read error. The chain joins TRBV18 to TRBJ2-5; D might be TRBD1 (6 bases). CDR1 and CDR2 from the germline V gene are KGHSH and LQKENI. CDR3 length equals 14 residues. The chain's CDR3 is CVSSSDRKAETQYF. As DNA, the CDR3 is TGTGTCAGCTCAAGTGACAGGAAGGCAGAGACCCAGTACTTC.